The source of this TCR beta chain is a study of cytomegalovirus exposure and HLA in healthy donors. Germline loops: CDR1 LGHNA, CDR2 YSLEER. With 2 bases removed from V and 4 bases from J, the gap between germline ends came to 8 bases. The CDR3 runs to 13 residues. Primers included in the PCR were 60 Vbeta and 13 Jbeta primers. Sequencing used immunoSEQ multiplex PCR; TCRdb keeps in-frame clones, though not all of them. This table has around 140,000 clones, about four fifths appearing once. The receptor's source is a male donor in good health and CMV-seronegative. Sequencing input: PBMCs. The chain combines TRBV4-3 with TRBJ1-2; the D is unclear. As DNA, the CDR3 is TGCGCCAGCAGCCAACGGGTTTCCTATGGCTACACCTTC. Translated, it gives CASSQRVSYGYTF.